This is a list of T cell receptor beta chains from one sample in a study of T cells in Graves' hyperthyroidism and ophthalmopathy. Via MiXCR, TCRdb re-called the multiplex PCR reads, giving one row per CDR3 protein. Of around 440,000 distinct CDR3 sequences listed, 15% to 18% are singletons. Sequencing used blood. All receptors come from a woman younger than 30 with Graves' hyperthyroidism. Each CDR3 is given with its conserved first and last residue. D genes are given only for firm matches. Clone size is not always given. Where it is, it says once, few, many or a class for expanded clones.

v_gene	d_gene	abundance	len	j_gene	CDR3aa	CDR3nt
TRBV15	TRBD1	many	14	TRBJ1-5	CATSRGQGVQPQHF	TGTGCCACCAGCAGAGGACAGGGGGTTCAGCCCCAGCATTTT
TRBV19	TRBD2	many	14	TRBJ2-7	CASSPLAGKYEQYF	TGTGCCAGTAGTCCCTTAGCGGGAAAGTACGAGCAGTACTTC
TRBV3-1	NA	NA	16	TRBJ1-4	CASSQDSGLTNEKLFF	TGTGCCAGCAGCCAAGATTCCGGACTCACCAATGAAAAACTGTTTTTT
TRBV25-1	NA	many	14	TRBJ1-2	CASSPGTAGRGYTF	TGTGCCAGCAGCCCAGGGACCGCTGGTCGTGGCTACACCTTC
TRBV30	NA	many	13	TRBJ1-5	CAWSGEVDQPQHF	TGTGCCTGGAGTGGGGAGGTCGATCAGCCCCAGCATTTT
TRBV19	NA	many	14	TRBJ2-7	CASSIARDGYEQYF	TGTGCCAGTAGTATAGCCCGGGATGGCTACGAGCAGTACTTC
TRBV7-2	TRBD2	NA	15	TRBJ2-1	CASSQSGIADNEQFF	TGTGCCAGCAGCCAGAGCGGGATTGCCGACAATGAGCAGTTCTTC
TRBV19	TRBD1	many	15	TRBJ1-1	CASSAGTGGDTEAFF	TGTGCCAGTAGTGCCGGGACAGGTGGCGACACTGAAGCTTTCTTT
TRBV15	TRBD1	NA	16	TRBJ1-5	CATSSKDRGRGQPQHF	TGTGCCACCAGCAGCAAGGACAGGGGGCGCGGTCAGCCCCAGCATTTT
TRBV6-5	NA	NA	15	TRBJ1-3	CASSYSGSDGNTIYF	TGTGCCAGCAGTTACTCGGGTTCTGATGGAAACACCATATATTTT
TRBV6-1	NA	many	14	TRBJ2-7	CATMRDRTPYEQYF	TGTGCCACCATGAGAGACAGGACCCCCTACGAGCAGTACTTC
TRBV6-1	TRBD2	many	16	TRBJ2-3	CASSFGASGGPDTQYF	TGTGCCAGCAGTTTCGGGGCGTCGGGAGGGCCAGATACGCAGTATTTT
TRBV20-1	NA	many	12	TRBJ2-2	CSASPTGGELFF	TGCAGTGCTAGCCCCACGGGCGGGGAGCTGTTTTTT
TRBV2	NA	many	18	TRBJ2-5	CASSEAWGVPRRQETQYF	TGTGCCAGCAGTGAAGCTTGGGGAGTCCCCCGTCGACAAGAGACCCAGTACTTC
TRBV3-1	NA	many	14	TRBJ1-6	CASGWTAYNSPLHF	TGTGCCAGCGGTTGGACGGCCTATAATTCACCCCTCCACTTT
TRBV3-1	NA	many	15	TRBJ2-5	CASSLLGTHQETQYF	TGTGCCAGCAGCCTACTGGGGACACATCAAGAGACCCAGTACTTC
TRBV29-1	NA	few	14	TRBJ1-3	CSVHALGQKNTIYF	TGCAGCGTTCATGCTCTAGGACAAAAAAACACCATATATTTT
TRBV5-6	TRBD1	NA	15	TRBJ2-5	CASSLITGGQETQYF	TGTGCCAGCAGCTTGATTACAGGGGGCCAAGAGACCCAGTACTTC
TRBV6-1	TRBD2	NA	14	TRBJ2-7	CASSPVGGEYEQYF	TGTGCCAGCAGCCCTGTTGGGGGGGAATACGAGCAGTACTTC
TRBV18	TRBD1	many	14	TRBJ1-2	CASSLGQMNYGYTF	TGTGCCAGCTCTCTGGGACAGATGAACTATGGCTACACCTTC
TRBV7-9	NA	many	13	TRBJ2-4	CASSLSHGEIQYF	TGTGCCAGCAGCTTAAGTCATGGGGAAATTCAGTACTTC
TRBV7-2	NA	NA	18	TRBJ1-4	CASSLPQVLGQRNEKLFF	TGTGCCAGCAGCTTACCCCAGGTCCTCGGACAGAGGAATGAAAAACTGTTTTTT
TRBV12-3/TRBV12-4	NA	NA	14	TRBJ2-1	CASISGLTGGEQFF	TGTGCCAGCATTTCGGGACTCACAGGAGGTGAGCAGTTCTTC
TRBV27	NA	many	13	TRBJ2-7	CASSLTAPYEQYF	TGTGCCAGCAGTTTGACAGCTCCCTACGAGCAGTACTTC
TRBV9	NA	many	13	TRBJ1-2	CASSETQNYGYTF	TGTGCCAGCAGCGAGACACAGAACTATGGCTACACCTTC
TRBV6-1	NA	once	15	TRBJ2-7	CASSPGQESSYEQYF	TGTGCCAGCAGTCCAGGGCAAGAGAGCTCCTACGAGCAGTACTTC
TRBV12-3/TRBV12-4	TRBD2	many	14	TRBJ2-5	CASRPGLAAETQYF	TGTGCCAGCAGACCGGGACTAGCCGCGGAGACCCAGTACTTC
TRBV12-3/TRBV12-4	NA	many	12	TRBJ2-7	CASSFRLSKQYF	TGTGCCAGCAGTTTCCGCCTTTCGAAGCAGTACTTC
TRBV6-1	NA	many	11	TRBJ2-7	CASSGHYEQYF	TGTGCCAGCAGTGGACACTACGAGCAGTACTTC
TRBV20-1	NA	once	14	TRBJ1-4	CSARDGGVYEKLFF	TGCAGTGCTAGAGATGGGGGCGTGTATGAAAAACTGTTTTTT
TRBV6-2/TRBV6-3	TRBD1	many	16	TRBJ1-2	CASSLAGTANGYGYTF	TGTGCCAGCAGTTTGGCCGGGACAGCGAACGGCTATGGCTACACCTTC
TRBV20-1	NA	NA	15	TRBJ1-3	CSARGAWKVGNTIYF	TGCAGTGCTAGAGGGGCCTGGAAGGTTGGAAACACCATATATTTT
TRBV20-1	TRBD2	NA	15	TRBJ2-7	CSARRGAGGLNEQYF	TGCAGTGCTAGACGGGGGGCGGGAGGTCTGAACGAGCAGTACTTC
TRBV7-9	TRBD1	NA	15	TRBJ2-2	CASDAGGRYTGELSF	TGTGCCAGCGACGCAGGGGGCAGGTACACCGGGGAGCTGTCTTTT
TRBV20-1	TRBD1	few	16	TRBJ2-7	CSAREGDSFPPYEQYF	TGCAGTGCTAGAGAGGGGGACAGTTTTCCCCCCTACGAGCAGTACTTC
TRBV28	TRBD2	NA	14	TRBJ2-4	CASSFSRGEDIQYF	TGTGCCAGCAGTTTCTCGCGGGGGGAGGACATTCAGTACTTC
TRBV12-3/TRBV12-4	TRBD1	NA	15	TRBJ1-1	CASSVEGQQNTEAFF	TGTGCCAGCAGTGTAGAGGGACAGCAGAACACTGAAGCTTTCTTT
TRBV20-1	TRBD1	NA	17	TRBJ1-4	CSVPGQGGSSENEKLFF	TGCAGTGTGCCGGGACAGGGAGGGAGCAGCGAGAATGAAAAACTGTTTTTT
TRBV11-2	NA	many	16	TRBJ2-5	CASSLKQGGIQETQYF	TGTGCCAGCAGCTTAAAGCAAGGCGGGATCCAAGAGACCCAGTACTTC
TRBV12-3/TRBV12-4	NA	many	20	TRBJ1-3	CASSPSPGGASPGSGNTIYF	TGTGCCAGCAGTCCCTCGCCGGGGGGGGCTTCCCCAGGCTCTGGAAACACCATATATTTT
TRBV5-1	NA	many	14	TRBJ1-5	CASSLEGDNQPQHF	TGCGCCAGCAGCTTGGAGGGAGACAATCAGCCCCAGCATTTT
TRBV24-1	NA	few	12	TRBJ1-1	CATSEGQGEAFF	TGTGCCACCAGTGAGGGACAAGGTGAAGCTTTCTTT
TRBV2	TRBD1	many	17	TRBJ1-6	CASSGGPGQGYNSPLHF	TGTGCCAGCAGTGGGGGACCGGGACAGGGGTATAATTCACCCCTCCACTTT
TRBV28	NA	many	13	TRBJ1-5	CASSGPGYQPQHF	TGTGCCAGCAGTGGCCCGGGATATCAGCCCCAGCATTTT
TRBV7-9	NA	many	18	TRBJ2-6	CASSFGGQSLPGANVLTF	TGTGCCAGCAGCTTCGGGGGACAGTCCCTCCCTGGGGCCAACGTCCTGACTTTC
TRBV20-1	NA	many	14	TRBJ2-3	CSAHLARDTDTQYF	TGCAGTGCTCACCTAGCGAGGGACACAGATACGCAGTATTTT
TRBV12-5	NA	many	15	TRBJ2-1	CASGFLIREYNEQFF	TGTGCTAGTGGTTTCCTTATACGGGAGTACAATGAGCAGTTCTTC
TRBV20-1	TRBD2	few	18	TRBJ2-7	CSARDGLAGGPGAYEQYF	TGCAGTGCTAGAGATGGACTAGCGGGAGGGCCGGGGGCCTACGAGCAGTACTTC
TRBV12-3/TRBV12-4	NA	many	15	TRBJ2-1	CASSQTALSYNEQFF	TGTGCCAGCAGCCAGACAGCGCTCTCCTACAATGAGCAGTTCTTC
TRBV27	NA	NA	16	TRBJ2-7	CASSFSGRSVTYEQYF	TGTGCCAGCAGCTTTTCCGGACGGTCCGTAACCTACGAGCAGTACTTC
TRBV7-2	TRBD2	NA	16	TRBJ2-7	CASGLGTSGRYYEQYF	TGTGCCAGCGGCCTGGGGACTAGCGGGAGGTACTACGAGCAGTACTTC
TRBV5-1	NA	NA	14	TRBJ2-7	CASSSAASTYEQYF	TGCGCCAGCAGTTCGGCCGCCTCAACCTACGAGCAGTACTTC
TRBV7-3	TRBD1	many	15	TRBJ1-5	CASSLWDRVGQPQHF	TGTGCCAGCAGCTTATGGGACAGGGTTGGACAGCCCCAGCATTTT
TRBV20-1	NA	many	14	TRBJ2-2	CSARVLEGTGELFF	TGCAGTGCTAGAGTCTTGGAGGGCACCGGGGAGCTGTTTTTT
TRBV30	NA	many	14	TRBJ2-1	CAWSGDSSYNEQFF	TGTGCCTGGAGTGGGGACTCTTCCTACAATGAGCAGTTCTTC
TRBV9	NA	few	14	TRBJ2-1	CASGSGTLGNEQFF	TGTGCCAGCGGCTCCGGGACCCTTGGTAATGAGCAGTTCTTC
TRBV12-3/TRBV12-4	TRBD1	many	16	TRBJ2-4	CASSRRTGKSKNIQYF	TGTGCCAGCAGTCGACGGACAGGGAAGTCCAAAAACATTCAGTACTTC
TRBV4-1	NA	NA	18	TRBJ1-5	CASSHWGGGQGGNQPQHF	TGCGCCAGCAGCCACTGGGGGGGGGGGCAGGGCGGCAATCAGCCCCAGCATTTT
TRBV20-1	TRBD2	few	15	TRBJ2-1	CSASGGTGSYNEQFF	TGCAGTGCCTCGGGAGGGACCGGGTCCTACAATGAGCAGTTCTTC
TRBV13	TRBD2	many	14	TRBJ2-5	CASSELPGGETQYF	TGTGCCAGCTCAGAACTCCCGGGAGGGGAGACCCAGTACTTC